The 3 T cell receptor beta chains below all came from one sample that was sequenced in a study of T-cell reconstitution after alpha-beta-depleted transplantation in children. Preparation of the TCRbeta library used unique molecular identifiers. TCRdb re-derived calls from the PCR reads in MiXCR, one entry per CDR3 protein. The table records 70,000 to 95,000 distinct CDR3 sequences, roughly 15% of them present only once. The specimen comprised PBMCs, mostly from graft donor cells, sampled 180 days after TCRalphabeta/CD19-depleted stem cell transplant. These receptors all come from a male patient between 2 and 10 years old who had a stem cell transplant for acute lymphoblastic leukemia, so the T cells may come from the graft donor.

V gene TRBV12-3 or TRBV12-4 combines with J gene TRBJ2-7, with D perhaps TRBD1 (5 bases). V lost 1 base and J lost 3, with 13 bases in between. The CDR3 runs 15 residues. The CDR3 region has the DNA TGTGCCAGCAGTTTAGGTGAAAGGGGTGGCTACGAGCAGTACTTC. It encodes CASSLGERGGYEQYF.

This clonotype showed up just a few times. V is TRBV15 and J is TRBJ1-5; weak D call: TRBD1 (5 bases). CDR1 LNHNV and CDR2 YYDKDF come from the germline V gene (reference sequence). This CDR3 has 14 amino acids. V was pared by 5 bases and J by 3 bases, with 11 bases between. CDR3 protein: CATSGTEFNQPQHF. The CDR3 region has the DNA TGTGCCACCAGCGGGACGGAATTCAATCAGCCCCAGCATTTT.

This clonotype has more than one count but fewer than ten. The chain employs TRBV7-2 and TRBJ1-2; unclear D gene. The CDR3 consists of 12 residues. Germline V lookup: CDR1 SGHTA, CDR2 FQGNSA. V shed 5 bases and J shed 7 bases, with 11 bases lying between them. The CDR3 region has the DNA TGTGCCAGCAGCCCCCCAGGTGTTGGCTACACCTTC. It yields the protein CASSPPGVGYTF.